The rows below give T cell receptor beta chains drawn from one sample of a study of OX40 agonist ivuxolimab in advanced cancers. Sequenced by immunoSEQ multiplex PCR; TCRdb stores in-frame clones only, minus some. The profile shows just under 85,000 clones, around 84% of them singletons. The source material was CD4+ or CD8+ T cells sorted from blood, sampled in a trial of the OX40 agonist ivuxolimab. The receptors shown here come from an adult with an advanced solid tumor such as melanoma, head and neck, liver or kidney cancer. Both conserved end residues are part of each CDR3. The order of the fields is clone size, D gene, J gene, V gene, CDR3 DNA, CDR3 protein. A D gene is named only where the DNA matches it firmly. Clone size is given for some rows only: seen once, a few or many times, or a class if the clone is expanded.

abundance: NA
d_gene: TRBD1
j_gene: TRBJ2-1
v_gene: TRBV7-3
CDR3nt: TGTGCCAGCAGCCAAAACGGGCAGGGGGCATCGGATGAGCAGTTCTTC
CDR3aa: CASSQNGQGASDEQFF

abundance: NA
d_gene: NA
j_gene: TRBJ1-2
v_gene: TRBV14
CDR3nt: TGTGCCAGCAGCCAAGGACTAGACTATGGCTACACCTTC
CDR3aa: CASSQGLDYGYTF

abundance: NA
d_gene: TRBD1
j_gene: TRBJ2-2
v_gene: TRBV7-3
CDR3nt: TGTGCCAGCGCCCCGGGACAGGGGTACGGGGAGCTGTTTTTT
CDR3aa: CASAPGQGYGELFF

abundance: few
d_gene: NA
j_gene: TRBJ1-2
v_gene: TRBV20-1
CDR3nt: TGCAGTGGGGGGACTGGCTACACCTTC
CDR3aa: CSGGTGYTF

abundance: NA
d_gene: NA
j_gene: TRBJ1-4
v_gene: TRBV5-4
CDR3nt: TGTGCCAGCAAGGATTACAGGGTGAATGAAAAACTGTTTTTT
CDR3aa: CASKDYRVNEKLFF

abundance: few
d_gene: NA
j_gene: TRBJ1-1
v_gene: TRBV29-1
CDR3nt: TGCAGCGTTGAAAAGACAAGGAACACTGAAGCTTTCTTT
CDR3aa: CSVEKTRNTEAFF

abundance: NA
d_gene: NA
j_gene: TRBJ2-3
v_gene: TRBV5-1
CDR3nt: TGCGCCAGCAGCCCTGACCGGGTTTCTACGCAGTATTTT
CDR3aa: CASSPDRVSTQYF

abundance: NA
d_gene: TRBD1
j_gene: TRBJ2-3
v_gene: TRBV6-6
CDR3nt: TGTGCCAGCAGTTCGCGGACAGGGGCTAACACAGATACGCAGTATTTT
CDR3aa: CASSSRTGANTDTQYF

abundance: NA
d_gene: NA
j_gene: TRBJ2-7
v_gene: TRBV19
CDR3nt: TGTGCCAGTAGTAGTTTGGACCGGGAGCCAAACTACGAGCAGTACTTC
CDR3aa: CASSSLDREPNYEQYF

abundance: NA
d_gene: NA
j_gene: TRBJ2-7
v_gene: TRBV7-2
CDR3nt: TGTGCCAGCAGCTTCGCTCGACGTACCAGCTCCTACGAGCAGTACTTC
CDR3aa: CASSFARRTSSYEQYF

abundance: NA
d_gene: NA
j_gene: TRBJ2-7
v_gene: TRBV7-3
CDR3nt: TGTGCCAGCAGCTTCCACTACGAGCAGTACTTC
CDR3aa: CASSFHYEQYF

abundance: medium-sized
d_gene: TRBD1
j_gene: TRBJ1-2
v_gene: TRBV6-5
CDR3nt: TGTGCCAGCAGTCCATGGACAGGGGTTGGCTACACCTTC
CDR3aa: CASSPWTGVGYTF

abundance: NA
d_gene: TRBD1
j_gene: TRBJ1-2
v_gene: TRBV5-4
CDR3nt: TGTGCCAGCAGCCGAGGGGACAGGGAGGCTGGTAACTATGGCTACACCTTC
CDR3aa: CASSRGDREAGNYGYTF

abundance: few
d_gene: NA
j_gene: TRBJ1-1
v_gene: TRBV6-5
CDR3nt: TGTGCCAGCAGTGCTAACACTGAAGCTTTCTTT
CDR3aa: CASSANTEAFF

abundance: few
d_gene: TRBD1
j_gene: TRBJ1-6
v_gene: TRBV2
CDR3nt: TGTGCCAGCAGTACCGGGACAGGGAATTCACCCCTCCACTTT
CDR3aa: CASSTGTGNSPLHF

abundance: NA
d_gene: NA
j_gene: TRBJ1-1
v_gene: TRBV7-9
CDR3nt: TGTGCCAGCAGCTTTGGGCAGACTGAAGCTTTCTTT
CDR3aa: CASSFGQTEAFF

abundance: NA
d_gene: NA
j_gene: TRBJ2-6
v_gene: TRBV5-4
CDR3nt: TGTGCCAGCAAGGACAGCAGCTCTGGGGCCAACGTCCTGACTTTC
CDR3aa: CASKDSSSGANVLTF

abundance: NA
d_gene: NA
j_gene: TRBJ1-1
v_gene: TRBV9
CDR3nt: TGTGCCAGTGCAAAGATGAACACTGAAGCTTTCTTT
CDR3aa: CASAKMNTEAFF

abundance: once
d_gene: TRBD1
j_gene: TRBJ1-2
v_gene: TRBV19
CDR3nt: TGTGCCAGTAGTCCCCGACAGGGGGCAGGCTACACCTTC
CDR3aa: CASSPRQGAGYTF

abundance: NA
d_gene: NA
j_gene: TRBJ1-6
v_gene: TRBV5-4
CDR3nt: TGTGCCAGCAGCTTGGCAGTTTTTAATTCACCCCTCCACTTT
CDR3aa: CASSLAVFNSPLHF

abundance: NA
d_gene: NA
j_gene: TRBJ1-6
v_gene: TRBV6-5
CDR3nt: TGTGCCAGCAGTCTCACAGGGCCCTCTTTTTCACCCCTCCACTTT
CDR3aa: CASSLTGPSFSPLHF

abundance: NA
d_gene: NA
j_gene: TRBJ1-2
v_gene: TRBV19
CDR3nt: TGTGCCAGTAGTCCCCTCGGTGACAGAGAAAACTATGGCTACACCTTC
CDR3aa: CASSPLGDRENYGYTF

abundance: NA
d_gene: NA
j_gene: TRBJ2-1
v_gene: TRBV18
CDR3nt: TGTGCCAGCTCACTAAGCTCCTACAATGAGCAGTTCTTC
CDR3aa: CASSLSSYNEQFF

abundance: NA
d_gene: TRBD1
j_gene: TRBJ2-2
v_gene: TRBV19
CDR3nt: TGTGCCAGTAGCAGCAGGGGGTTCAGCACCGGGGAGCTGTTTTTT
CDR3aa: CASSSRGFSTGELFF

abundance: NA
d_gene: NA
j_gene: TRBJ2-1
v_gene: TRBV5-1
CDR3nt: TGCGCCAGCAGCTTCCGCGCTCCCAGCTCCTACAATGAGCAGTTCTTC
CDR3aa: CASSFRAPSSYNEQFF

abundance: many
d_gene: NA
j_gene: TRBJ1-5
v_gene: TRBV19
CDR3nt: TGTGCCAGTAGTATTGGATCGTCAGGGGCTTTTAGCAATCAGCCCCAGCATTTT
CDR3aa: CASSIGSSGAFSNQPQHF

abundance: NA
d_gene: NA
j_gene: TRBJ2-2
v_gene: TRBV9
CDR3nt: TGTGCCAGCAGCCCCCCGGGGGCGAACACCGGGGAGCTGTTTTTT
CDR3aa: CASSPPGANTGELFF

abundance: NA
d_gene: NA
j_gene: TRBJ2-3
v_gene: TRBV6-5
CDR3nt: TGTGCCAGCAGTGACACAGATACGCAGTATTTT
CDR3aa: CASSDTDTQYF

abundance: once
d_gene: NA
j_gene: TRBJ1-1
v_gene: TRBV27
CDR3nt: TGTGCCAGCAGTTACAACGGCAGAACAAATGAAGCTTTCTTT
CDR3aa: CASSYNGRTNEAFF

abundance: NA
d_gene: TRBD2
j_gene: TRBJ2-2
v_gene: TRBV27
CDR3nt: TGTGCCAGCAGTTTAATCCTAGCGGGGGGATCCCGAGGTTTTACCGGGGAGCTGTTTTTT
CDR3aa: CASSLILAGGSRGFTGELFF

abundance: NA
d_gene: NA
j_gene: TRBJ2-2
v_gene: TRBV30
CDR3nt: TGTGCCGGAAGCCCTGAGGGGCACGGGGAGCTGTTTTTT
CDR3aa: CAGSPEGHGELFF

abundance: NA
d_gene: NA
j_gene: TRBJ2-3
v_gene: TRBV10-2
CDR3nt: TGCGCCAGCAGTGAGTCGGCGGGAAATACGCAGTATTTT
CDR3aa: CASSESAGNTQYF

abundance: NA
d_gene: NA
j_gene: TRBJ1-5
v_gene: TRBV11-2
CDR3nt: TGTGCCAGCAGCTTAGATGGGAGTGGCCAGCCCCAGCATTTT
CDR3aa: CASSLDGSGQPQHF

abundance: NA
d_gene: NA
j_gene: TRBJ1-3
v_gene: TRBV28
CDR3nt: TGTGCCAGCAGACTCCCCACAGGTACTGGAAACACCATATATTTT
CDR3aa: CASRLPTGTGNTIYF

abundance: NA
d_gene: NA
j_gene: TRBJ2-5
v_gene: TRBV29-1
CDR3nt: TGCAGCGCCGAGGACAGTTACCAAGAGACCCAGTACTTC
CDR3aa: CSAEDSYQETQYF

abundance: NA
d_gene: NA
j_gene: TRBJ1-1
v_gene: TRBV9
CDR3nt: TGTGCCAGCAGCGTAGGGGGGCAGGTGGGGACTGAAGCTTTCTTT
CDR3aa: CASSVGGQVGTEAFF

abundance: NA
d_gene: TRBD1
j_gene: TRBJ1-4
v_gene: TRBV9
CDR3nt: TGTGCCAGCAGCGTCCAATCGGACAGGGAAGCTAATGAAAAACTGTTTTTT
CDR3aa: CASSVQSDREANEKLFF

abundance: NA
d_gene: NA
j_gene: TRBJ1-1
v_gene: TRBV9
CDR3nt: TGTGCCAGCAGCGAGCCCCGAGGGGGGCTGAACACTGAAGCTTTCTTT
CDR3aa: CASSEPRGGLNTEAFF

abundance: NA
d_gene: TRBD2
j_gene: TRBJ2-1
v_gene: TRBV4-2
CDR3nt: TGTGCCAGCAGCCACACCGGGACTACCTCGACTGAGCAGTTCTTC
CDR3aa: CASSHTGTTSTEQFF

abundance: NA
d_gene: TRBD1
j_gene: TRBJ1-1
v_gene: TRBV18
CDR3nt: TGTGCCAGTAAAGACAGGGTCGGGGTCACTGAAGCTTTCTTT
CDR3aa: CASKDRVGVTEAFF

abundance: NA
d_gene: TRBD1
j_gene: TRBJ1-1
v_gene: TRBV7-2
CDR3nt: TGTGCCAGCAGCCAAATGACAGGGGACTACACTGAAGCTTTCTTT
CDR3aa: CASSQMTGDYTEAFF